The 20 T cell receptor beta chains in this list originate from one sample, sequenced in a study of T cell responses to AZD1222 COVID-19 vaccine (dated by TCRdb to the early 2020s). What this sample's time point label stands for: baseline before first vaccination. The library came from the immunoSEQ multiplex PCR assay. As stored in TCRdb, this immuneACCESS dataset retains in-frame rearrangements with V and J assigned. A fraction of the clones does not appear; measured against another copy, unresolved V genes explain less than half of the discrepancy, and the remainder lacks a known reason. The sample data list approximately 80,000 clones, and 75% to 90% of these were observed just once. In total, the top ten clones hold under 35% of the sample. The sequencing used peripheral blood, collected on day 0 of AZD1222 vaccination. These receptors were obtained from an adult in good health.

The rearrangement joins TRBV7-8 to TRBJ2-1, with unresolved D. The CDR3 extends over 13 amino acids. The germline V and J ends were trimmed by 5 bases and 6 bases, with 11 bases remaining between them. Germline CDR1 reads SGHVS; CDR2 reads FQNEAQ. The CDR3 here is CASSPEGSNEQFF. CDR3 coding DNA: TGTGCCAGCAGCCCCGAAGGGTCCAATGAGCAGTTCTTC. Full variable domain (missing parts from reference TRBV7-8 and TRBJ2-1): GAGVSQSPRYKVAKRGQDVALRCDPISGHVSLFWYQQALGQGPEFLTYFQNEAQLDKSGLPSDRFFAERPEGSVSTLKIQRTQQEDSAVYLCASSPEGSNEQFFGPGTRLTVL.

This chain connects TRBV7-9 to TRBJ2-7; TRBD1 agrees at 7 bases. CDR1 and CDR2 (germline): SEHNR, FQNEAQ (reference sequence). V shed 3 bases, J shed 1 base, and the junction held 9 bases outside the gene matches. This CDR3 contains 16 residues. In DNA form, the CDR3 reads TGTGCCAGCAGCTTTAAGACAGGGCAACTTTCCTACGAGCAGTACTTC. Amino acids: CASSFKTGQLSYEQYF. The variable domain in full, with the rest retrieved from reference TRBV7-9 and TRBJ2-7, is DTGVSQNPRHKITKRGQNVTFRCDPISEHNRLYWYRQTLGQGPEFLTYFQNEAQLEKSRLLSDRFSAERPKGSFSTLEIQRTEQGDSAMYLCASSFKTGQLSYEQYFGPGTRLTVT.

This chain joins TRBV9 and TRBJ1-4, with D unresolved. Looked up from germline, CDR1 is SGDLS and CDR2 is YYNGEE. This CDR3 region has 17 residues. V was pared by 0 bases and J by 0 bases, with 12 bases between. This CDR3 reads CASSVVIDGPTNEKLFF. The CDR3 region has the DNA TGTGCCAGCAGCGTAGTTATCGATGGGCCAACTAATGAAAAACTGTTTTTT.

This chain connects TRBV9 to TRBJ2-1, with D maybe TRBD2 (7 bases). Trimming pared 0 bases from V and 5 bases from J, leaving 15 bases between. This CDR3 comprises 16 residues. Germline V gene sequence: CDR1 SGDLS, CDR2 YYNGEE. CDR3 sequence reads: CASSVDRGAIHNEQFF. CDR3 nucleotides: TGTGCCAGCAGCGTAGATCGGGGGGCAATCCACAATGAGCAGTTCTTC.

The chain combines TRBV7-9 with TRBJ1-1; D is uncertain. The germline V gene encodes CDR1 SEHNR and CDR2 FQNEAQ (reference sequence). With 1 base removed from V and 0 bases from J, the gap between germline ends came to 6 bases. The CDR3 sequence is 14 residues long. The CDR3 DNA sequence: TGTGCCAGCAGCTTAGGGACGGTGAACACTGAAGCTTTCTTT. This translates into CASSLGTVNTEAFF.

The CDR3 DNA reads TGTGCCAGCAGTTACGGGGGGCTAGCGGCCTACAATGAGCAGTTCTTC. This translates into CASSYGGLAAYNEQFF. The chain couples TRBV6-5 to TRBJ2-1; D is possibly TRBD2 (7 bases). The V end lost 2 bases, the J end lost 2 bases, and 13 bases lay between the germline ends. CDR3 length equals 16 residues. Germline values: CDR1 MNHEY, CDR2 SVGAGI.

The chain uses TRBV5-5 and TRBJ2-2, with 8 bases lining up with TRBD2. CDR3 length: 15 amino acids. V dropped 4 bases and J dropped 5; count of bases not matched to a gene: 7. Germline V gene lookup returns CDR1 SGHKS and CDR2 YYEKEE (reference sequence). The CDR3 DNA reads as TGTGCCAGCAGCGGATTAGCGGGAAGGACCGGGGAGCTGTTTTTT. Translation: CASSGLAGRTGELFF.

V usage is TRBV5-5 and J usage is TRBJ1-6, with unresolved D. The CDR3 has 13 residues. Germline assignment: CDR1 SGHKS and CDR2 YYEKEE (reference sequence). The CDR3 here is CGKRAPVNSPLHF. The CDR3 region has the DNA TGTGGGAAAAGGGCGCCGGTGAATTCACCCCTCCACTTT.

The V and J genes are TRBV28 and TRBJ2-6; D is ambiguous. V shed 3 bases and J shed 4 bases, with 10 bases lying between them. Germline CDR1 reads MDHEN; CDR2 reads SYDVKM. This CDR3 region has 15 residues. The DNA for the CDR3 is TGTGCCAGCAGTTTCTCCTTAAGGGGGGCCAACGTCCTGACTTTC. Translated: CASSFSLRGANVLTF.

A single count supports this clone. The gene calls are TRBV19 and TRBJ1-4; D gene uncertain. This CDR3 has 12 amino acids. Between the trimmed V and J ends, which lost 7 bases and 7 bases, there was a span of 10 bases. CDR1 is LNHDA, CDR2 SQIVND, per germline (reference sequence). This CDR3 is CASNRFGEKLFF. Here the CDR3 DNA reads TGTGCCAGTAACCGGTTTGGTGAAAAACTGTTTTTT.

The chain joins TRBV4-1 to TRBJ2-7; maybe TRBD2 (5 bases). There are 14 residues in the CDR3. Germline CDR1 reads MGHRA; CDR2 reads YSYEKL. The ends were cut back, 2 bases at V and 0 bases at J, with 8 bases in the middle. The CDR3, as DNA: TGCGCCAGCAGCCAACCCGGAGGCTCCTACGAGCAGTACTTC. Translation gives CASSQPGGSYEQYF.

This clone appeared a single time. The gene calls are TRBV7-2 and TRBJ1-4; D is uncertain. The germline V gene encodes CDR1 SGHTA and CDR2 FQGNSA. Trimming left V 1 base short and J 3 bases short, with 6 bases between. The length of the CDR3 is 14 residues. CDR3 loop: CASSLVGANEKLFF. DNA of the CDR3: TGTGCCAGCAGCTTAGTAGGAGCTAATGAAAAACTGTTTTTT.

J is TRBJ1-4 and V is TRBV28; D perhaps matches TRBD1 (6 bases). In germline, CDR1 is MDHEN, CDR2 SYDVKM. CDR3 length: 17 residues. The germline V and J ends were trimmed by 3 bases and 7 bases, with 21 bases remaining between them. The CDR3 spells CASSLVAVGTMSEKLFF. CDR3 DNA: TGTGCCAGCAGTTTGGTGGCTGTTGGGACAATGAGTGAAAAACTGTTTTTT. The whole variable domain, remainder taken from reference TRBV28 and TRBJ1-4, is DVKVTQSSRYLVKRTGEKVFLECVQDMDHENMFWYRQDPGLGLRLIYFSYDVKMKEKGDIPEGYSVSREKKERFSLILESASTNQTSMYLCASSLVAVGTMSEKLFFGSGTQLSVL.

This clone was counted once. The rearrangement joins TRBV5-1 to TRBJ2-1, with TRBD1 matching over 7 bases. The V and J ends lost 4 bases and 5 bases, in that order; junction bases with no gene match: 9. CDR3 length: 15 residues. The germline V gene has CDR1 SGHRS and CDR2 YFSETQ. The CDR3 loop reads CASSPAGTANNEQFF. The CDR3 nucleotides read TGCGCCAGCAGCCCCGCCGGGACAGCGAACAATGAGCAGTTCTTC.

The chain has TRBV24-1 and TRBJ2-7; weak D call: TRBD2 (6 bases). Germline V gene lookup returns CDR1 KGHDR and CDR2 SFDVKD. This CDR3 has 15 residues. V was clipped by 1 base and J by 6 bases, with 15 bases between them. This CDR3 reads CATSDLRLAQCEQYF. The CDR3 DNA sequence: TGTGCCACCAGTGATTTACGGCTAGCGCAATGCGAGCAGTACTTC.

The chain employs TRBV7-2 and TRBJ2-7; 12 positions agree with TRBD1. The germline gives CDR1 SGHTA, CDR2 FQGNSA. The trim removed 6 bases at V and 6 bases at J, leaving 3 bases unmatched. The CDR3 loop spans 13 amino acids. CDR3 amino acids: CASSWDRGREQYF. In DNA form, the CDR3 reads TGTGCCAGCAGTTGGGACAGGGGGCGCGAGCAGTACTTC.

The V call is TRBV6-6, the J call TRBJ2-5, with TRBD1 matching over 7 bases. Germline V CDR1 and CDR2: MNHNY, SVGAGI (reference sequence). This CDR3 has 14 amino acids. J gave up 5 bases and V 7 bases, and 10 bases lay outside the gene matches. This CDR3 reads CASTGTDFQETQYF. The CDR3 coding sequence is TGTGCCAGCACTGGGACAGACTTCCAGGAGACCCAGTACTTC.

A single count supports this clone. This sequence joins TRBV18 and TRBJ2-5; tentative D call: TRBD1 (6 bases). The ends were cut back, 3 bases at V and 4 bases at J, with 15 bases in the middle. The CDR3 spans 15 residues. The germline CDR1 and CDR2 sequences are KGHSH and LQKENI. CDR3 amino acids: CASSPGQGTGETQYF. The CDR3 DNA follows: TGTGCCAGCTCACCTGGCCAGGGGACGGGAGAGACCCAGTACTTC.

This clone was recorded once. The rearrangement links TRBV19 to TRBJ2-2; D perhaps matches TRBD2 (5 bases). The CDR3 sequence is 14 residues long. V dropped 2 bases and J dropped 4 bases, with 8 bases sitting between them. CDR1 and CDR2 (germline): LNHDA, SQIVND (reference sequence). The CDR3 sequence is CASSILTTTGELFF. The CDR3 region has the DNA TGTGCCAGTAGTATATTGACTACCACCGGGGAGCTGTTTTTT.

The rearrangement joins TRBV6-1 to TRBJ1-6, with D possibly being TRBD1 (6 bases). Germline V gene lookup returns CDR1 MNHNS and CDR2 SASEGT. This CDR3 is built from 15 residues. Trimming shortened V by 3 bases and J by 11 bases, and 17 bases separated the two germline ends. The CDR3 nucleotides are TGTGCCAGCAGTGAGGAGGGGGGAAACTCTGCACCCCTCCACTTT. Residues: CASSEEGGNSAPLHF.